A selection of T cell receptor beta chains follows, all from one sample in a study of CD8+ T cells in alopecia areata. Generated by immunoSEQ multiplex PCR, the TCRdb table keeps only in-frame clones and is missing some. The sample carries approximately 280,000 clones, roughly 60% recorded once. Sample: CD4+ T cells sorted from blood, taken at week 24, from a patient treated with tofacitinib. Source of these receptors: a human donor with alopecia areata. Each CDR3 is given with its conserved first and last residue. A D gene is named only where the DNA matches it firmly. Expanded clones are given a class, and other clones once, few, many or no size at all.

CASSEGFRGRSNQPQHF	TGTGCCAGCAGTGAAGGTTTCCGCGGCAGATCCAATCAGCCCCAGCATTTT	NA	NA	TRBV6-1	TRBJ1-5
CSVPGWGTGKTEAFF	TGCAGCGTTCCCGGATGGGGGACGGGAAAGACTGAAGCTTTCTTT	NA	NA	TRBV29-1	TRBJ1-1
CATSRDPRETYEQYF	TGTGCCACCAGCAGAGATCCAAGGGAAACCTACGAGCAGTACTTC	few	NA	TRBV15	TRBJ2-7
CSVEESSNTEAFF	TGCAGCGTTGAAGAGTCTTCGAACACTGAAGCTTTCTTT	few	NA	TRBV29-1	TRBJ1-1
CASSVESSYNSPLHF	TGTGCCAGCAGCGTGGAAAGCTCCTATAATTCACCCCTCCACTTT	NA	NA	TRBV9	TRBJ1-6
CASRQGTGHTGELFF	TGTGCCAGCAGACAAGGGACAGGACACACCGGGGAGCTGTTTTTT	few	TRBD1	TRBV6-5	TRBJ2-2
CASSSSRQVNSPLHF	TGTGCCAGCAGTTCGTCTAGACAGGTTAATTCACCCCTCCACTTT	few	NA	TRBV6-6	TRBJ1-6
CAWSVTDTQYF	TGTGCCTGGAGTGTCACAGATACGCAGTATTTT	NA	NA	TRBV30	TRBJ2-3
CASSPLPDEKLFF	TGTGCCAGCAGCCCTTTACCAGACGAAAAACTGTTTTTT	NA	NA	TRBV5-6	TRBJ1-4
CASGVAETQYF	TGTGCCAGCGGGGTGGCAGAGACCCAGTACTTC	few	NA	TRBV2	TRBJ2-5
CASSMGQLYNEQFF	TGCGCCAGCAGCATGGGACAGCTATACAATGAGCAGTTCTTC	NA	TRBD1	TRBV5-1	TRBJ2-1
CASSSPGQNTQYF	TGTGCCAGCAGCTCCCCGGGACAGAATACGCAGTATTTT	NA	TRBD1	TRBV11-3	TRBJ2-3
CASSEDPNGRFKQPQHF	TGTGCCAGCAGTGAAGATCCAAACGGGAGGTTCAAGCAGCCCCAGCATTTT	NA	NA	TRBV6-1	TRBJ1-5
CAISEGLEGGETQYF	TGTGCCATCAGTGAGGGACTAGAAGGTGGTGAGACCCAGTACTTC	NA	TRBD2	TRBV10-3	TRBJ2-5
CASSLTNEQFF	TGTGCCAGCAGCTTGACGAATGAGCAGTTCTTC	NA	NA	TRBV5-6	TRBJ2-1
CASSWSHFLGQGQNIQYF	TGTGCCAGCAGCTGGTCCCATTTTCTTGGACAGGGTCAAAACATTCAGTACTTC	NA	TRBD1	TRBV11-2	TRBJ2-4
CASTPVWGQILLDEQFF	TGTGCCAGTACCCCCGTCTGGGGACAGATTCTTTTGGATGAGCAGTTCTTC	few	TRBD1	TRBV19	TRBJ2-1
CASSLEGQAQETQYF	TGCGCCAGCAGCTTGGAGGGACAGGCCCAAGAGACCCAGTACTTC	once	TRBD1	TRBV5-1	TRBJ2-5
CASSLRGRNYEQYF	TGCGCCAGCAGCTTGAGAGGGAGGAACTACGAGCAGTACTTC	NA	NA	TRBV5-1	TRBJ2-7
CASKVPLGDYGYTF	TGTGCCAGCAAGGTACCCCTAGGGGACTATGGCTACACCTTC	once	NA	TRBV6-5	TRBJ1-2
CAWTPGTGSYEQYF	TGTGCCTGGACCCCCGGGACAGGATCCTACGAGCAGTACTTC	NA	TRBD1	TRBV30	TRBJ2-7
CASSFFGTGDYEQYF	TGTGCCAGCAGTTTTTTCGGGACAGGGGACTACGAGCAGTACTTC	NA	TRBD1	TRBV28	TRBJ2-7
CASTGYRGHEQFF	TGTGCCTCCACCGGATACAGGGGCCATGAGCAGTTCTTC	NA	TRBD1	TRBV7-6	TRBJ2-1
CASSLVGYTQYF	TGTGCCAGCAGCTTAGTAGGTTATACGCAGTATTTT	NA	NA	TRBV7-8	TRBJ2-3
CASSPGPASVMNTEAFF	TGTGCCAGCAGCCCCGGACCCGCATCGGTTATGAACACTGAAGCTTTCTTT	NA	NA	TRBV27	TRBJ1-1
CASRDYATDTQYF	TGTGCCAGCAGGGACTACGCTACAGATACGCAGTATTTT	few	NA	TRBV6-1	TRBJ2-3